This T cell receptor beta chain was found in a study of blood T cell repertoires in COVID-19. The CDR3 runs 15 residues. J lost 2 bases, V lost 4 bases, and 2 bases had no gene match. The germline gives CDR1 SNHLY, CDR2 FYNNEI. Per the study methods: Reference gene primer amplification in the assay estimated nucleated cell counts. Some clones are missing from TCRdb's copy, which holds only in-frame ones; the method was immunoSEQ multiplex PCR. V, J and clone size derive from that table, while D and trimming were established from the DNA sequence. The sample shows some 280,000 clones, around 85% of them seen only once.

This sequence originates from a woman aged 45-65 years with active or convalescent COVID-19. The material sequenced was peripheral blood. This chain connects TRBV2 to TRBJ1-3; 10 positions match TRBD1. CDR3 sequence reads: CASSGDRGPGNTIYF. The CDR3 coding sequence is TGTGCCAGCAGTGGAGACAGGGGGCCTGGAAACACCATATATTTT.